The T cell receptor beta chain described here comes from a study of cytomegalovirus exposure and HLA in healthy donors. Study-wide findings and caveats: The authors later found HLA-associated TCR beta chains more clonally expanded than equally common others. Apparent HLA restriction characterized most CMV-associated TCR beta chains in a later analysis. Most observed TCR sequences were rare, whereas some public TCRs were detected in many donors.

A remark on this clone: The target antigen is unknown.

Everyone who donated was a healthy bone marrow donor. CDR1 SGHRS and CDR2 YFSETQ come from the germline V gene. With 4 bases removed from V and 5 bases from J, the gap between germline ends came to 12 bases. CDR3 length: 13 amino acids. The study ran its PCR with 60 Vbeta and 13 Jbeta primers. Assay used: immunoSEQ multiplex PCR; TCRdb lists only in-frame clones, some missing. The table has around 110,000 clones, roughly four fifths seen once. The chain combines TRBV5-1 with TRBJ2-5; the D gene is possibly TRBD2 (5 bases). The sample was PBMCs. This receptor was obtained from a woman aged 45 to 65 in good health and CMV-seropositive. The DNA of the CDR3 is TGCGCCAGCAGCCCGAGGGTGAAGGAGACCCAGTACTTC. It translates to CASSPRVKETQYF.